The present T cell receptor beta chain was sequenced within a study of human T cells and chemical hapten exposure. The wider study: Minor volume differences among pooled libraries chiefly drove per-sample TCR yield variation. General observations from the study: Relative to control repertoires, expanded TCRs gave rise to significantly more large CDR3 similarity clusters. There was a positive correlation between PT1 expanded TCR counts and patch test score.

Regarding this clonotype: Antigen unknown. One junction end does not reproduce the germline sequence, and a read error may be involved.

This CDR3 spans 12 amino acids. TCRdb analysed the RACE reads with MiXCR anew, one entry per CDR3 protein. The sample has just under 60,000 distinct CDR3 sequences; around an eighth are singletons. Time point meaning: patch test 3, about 24 weeks after DPC sensitization. Treatment: therapeutic diphenylcyclopropenone sensitization with weekly scalp DPC. The starting material was whole blood, obtained in connection with sensitization to the hapten diphenylcyclopropenone (DPC). The gene calls are TRBV12-3 or TRBV12-4 and TRBJ2-4; D not resolved. The sequence was obtained from a man under 40 with alopecia areata. Some clones in this sample may be carry-over from other donors' samples. CDR3 in DNA: TGTGCCAGCAGTTTCGACAAAAACTTTCAGTACTTC. Protein: CASSFDKNFQYF.